Given below is one T cell receptor (beta chain) in context. The antigen remains unidentified. The CDR3 extends over 15 amino acids. The germline CDR1 and CDR2 sequences are SGDLS and YYNGEE. Trimming removed 0 bases from V and 7 bases from J; junction bases left unmatched: 7. Next came a second PCR, run for roughly 6 to 11 cycles, which used a sample-barcoded 5' primer along with a J-beta primer mix. One entry per CDR3 protein, called by TCRdb with MiXCR from the 5' RACE reads. Of about 830,000 distinct CDR3 sequences listed, about 59% are singletons. The sample is drawn from a study of blood T cells in healthy people across ages. Broader study findings: Changes seen in expanded clonotypes were possibly confounded by donor CMV status left unknown. Greater diversity and more naive CD4+ cells were seen in long-lived donors than in aged donors. Underestimates were what the diversity estimates from one million T cells were considered to be.

Material for sequencing was blood. The chain recombines TRBV9 with TRBJ2-1, with 7 bases matching TRBD2. This TCR was recovered from a man aged 25-45 years in good health. The CDR3, as DNA: TGTGCCAGCAGCGTAGAAGGCGGGGGAGGGAATGAGCAGTTCTTC. Translated: CASSVEGGGGNEQFF.